Each of the 8 T cell receptor beta chains below was sequenced from the same sample in a study of post-analysis software for immune sequencing data. Findings and caveats of the study: In patients, TRBV5-6, TRBV5-1 and TRBV20-1 belonged to five TRBV segments found more frequently than in controls.

Built from TCR beta cDNA, the libraries had unique molecular identifiers in them. Using its own MiXCR run on the PCR reads, TCRdb lists one record per CDR3 protein. The sample lists about 460,000 distinct CDR3 sequences; nearly 45% were seen once. For these receptors, no antigen is known. The sample consisted of blood. The receptors derive from a girl aged 5 to 17 with multiple sclerosis.

This clonotype was observed a handful of times. The V and J genes are TRBV29-1 and TRBJ1-4; 8 nucleotides match TRBD1. Unmatched junction bases numbered 8, after V lost 6 bases and J lost 8 bases. The CDR3 contains 13 residues. Germline CDR1 and CDR2: SQVTM and ANQGSEA. The CDR3 nucleotides are TGCAGCGTCGACAGGGGTTTGGGCGAAAAACTGTTTTTT. Protein: CSVDRGLGEKLFF.

This chain connects TRBV5-5 to TRBJ2-3, with 8 bases that match TRBD1. V dropped 0 bases and J dropped 3; count of bases not matched to a gene: 3. The CDR3 runs to 15 residues. Germline V gives CDR1 SGHKS, CDR2 YYEKEE (reference sequence). The CDR3 DNA is TGTGCCAGCAGCTTGGAGACAGGGGTAACAGATACGCAGTATTTT. Its translation is CASSLETGVTDTQYF.

The V call is TRBV25-1, the J call TRBJ1-1; D uncertain. In germline, CDR1 is MGHDK, CDR2 SYGVNS. V was clipped by 4 bases and J by 0 bases, with 6 bases between them. The CDR3 extends over 13 amino acids. The CDR3 nucleotides are TGTGCCAGCAGTGCGGGGTTGAACACTGAAGCTTTCTTT. Its protein is CASSAGLNTEAFF.

This clonotype was found a few times. The J gene is TRBJ1-5, the V gene TRBV9; tentative D call: TRBD1 (6 bases). The CDR3 spans 17 residues. Germline-derived CDR1 and CDR2 are SGDLS and YYNGEE. The V gene lost 4 bases and the J gene lost 0 bases, with 17 bases spanning the gap. The CDR3 is CASSLREDSLSNQPQHF. The CDR3 bases are TGTGCCAGCAGCCTACGAGAGGACAGTCTTAGCAATCAGCCCCAGCATTTT.

The chain employs TRBV4-1 and TRBJ2-7; D uncertain. CDR3 length: 17 residues. Trimming took 1 base from V and 4 from J, leaving 20 bases between them. Germline values: CDR1 MGHRA, CDR2 YSYEKL. CDR3 protein: CASSQVPMARPGYEQYF. The CDR3 bases are TGCGCCAGCAGCCAAGTCCCAATGGCGCGGCCGGGTTACGAGCAGTACTTC.

The table lists this clonotype with a few counts. This chain connects TRBV3-1 to TRBJ1-1, with a tentative D call TRBD1 (5 bases). There are 13 residues in the CDR3. V was clipped by 2 bases and J by 6 bases, with 10 bases between them. CDR1 is LGHDT, CDR2 YNNKEL, per germline (reference sequence). CDR3 amino acids: CASSQPGTSEAFF. CDR3 DNA: TGTGCCAGCAGCCAACCCGGGACGTCTGAAGCTTTCTTT.

The CDR3 here is CATFSRRYF. Written as DNA, the CDR3 is TGTGCCACCTTTTCTCGGAGGTACTTC. This chain uses TRBV27 with TRBJ2-7; D gene uncertain. V shed 10 bases and J shed 12 bases, with 13 bases lying between them. This CDR3 is 9 amino acids long. Germline V gives CDR1 MNHEY, CDR2 SMNVEV (reference sequence).

CDR3 loop: CASSSGQDSYEQYF. In nucleotides, the CDR3 is TGTGCCAGCAGTTCCGGACAGGACTCCTACGAGCAGTACTTC. This chain connects TRBV3-1 to TRBJ2-7; 7 bases align to TRBD1. From germline, CDR1 is LGHDT and CDR2 YNNKEL (reference sequence). The length of the CDR3 is 14 residues. V was clipped by 6 bases and J by 0 bases; unmatched bases: 5.